One and the same sample provided the 18 T cell receptor beta chains below, sequenced in a study of technical replicates of blood from a few donors. TCRdb's copy holds only in-frame clones and misses some; the assay was immunoSEQ multiplex PCR. The data show approximately 94,000 clones, with less than 96% seen just once and around 0.37% held by the top ten. The material sequenced was T cells isolated from PBMCs. The receptors originated from a human donor in good health.

V is TRBV7-9 and J is TRBJ1-1; TRBD1 is a possible D gene (5 bases). The CDR3 extends over 13 amino acids. The germline V and J ends were trimmed by 4 bases and 1 base, with 7 bases remaining between them. Per germline, CDR1 SEHNR and CDR2 FQNEAQ (reference sequence). In DNA form, the CDR3 reads TGTGCCAGCAGCTCCCAGGGGAACACTGAAGCTTTCTTT. It codes for CASSSQGNTEAFF.

The V gene is TRBV6-5, the J gene TRBJ2-7; D remains ambiguous. Trimming stripped 0 bases from V and 2 bases from J, with 11 bases between. CDR1 is MNHEY, CDR2 SVGAGI, per germline. The CDR3 length is 15 residues. The chain's CDR3 is CASSYSRYRAYEQYF. DNA for the CDR3: TGTGCCAGCAGTTACTCGAGGTACCGGGCCTACGAGCAGTACTTC.

This CDR3 reads CASSPTGPGGLGYTF. DNA for the CDR3: TGTGCCAGTAGCCCCACAGGGCCGGGGGGTTTGGGCTACACCTTC. The chain carries TRBV19 and TRBJ1-2, with a weak D call TRBD1 (6 bases). The germline V and J ends were trimmed by 6 bases and 8 bases, with 22 bases remaining between them. There are 15 residues in the CDR3. CDR1 is LNHDA and CDR2 is SQIVND in the germline V gene (reference sequence).

The V call is TRBV7-9, the J call TRBJ1-2; D ambiguous. Trimming cost V 5 bases and J 3 bases, with 16 bases left between them. This CDR3 region has 15 residues. The V gene's germline CDR1 is SEHNR and CDR2 FQNEAQ (reference sequence). For the CDR3, the DNA is TGTGCCAGCAGCCCCCCGAGCGGGCTGGACTATGGCTACACCTTC. Translation: CASSPPSGLDYGYTF. Complete variable domain (other parts from reference TRBV7-9 and TRBJ1-2): DTGVSQNPRHKITKRGQNVTFRCDPISEHNRLYWYRQTLGQGPEFLTYFQNEAQLEKSRLLSDRFSAERPKGSFSTLEIQRTEQGDSAMYLCASSPPSGLDYGYTFGSGTRLTVV.

The chain combines TRBV28 with TRBJ1-4, with 8 bases identical to TRBD1. CDR3 length: 14 amino acids. In germline, CDR1 is MDHEN, CDR2 SYDVKM. Germline trimming cut 3 bases from V and 7 bases from J; bases unmatched to any gene: 4. The CDR3 is CASSFRGRIEKLFF. DNA of the CDR3: TGTGCCAGCAGTTTCAGGGGGCGGATTGAAAAACTGTTTTTT.

The rearrangement uses TRBV6-1 and TRBJ2-5; D is undetermined. The DNA end is more similar to TRBJ2-7, so the J call may be wrong. Germline V gives CDR1 MNHNS, CDR2 SASEGT. The CDR3 extends over 10 amino acids. The CDR3 loop is CASVTYEQYF. The CDR3 nucleotides read TGTGCCAGCGTCACTTACGAGCAGTACTTC.

This chain uses TRBV19 with TRBJ1-5; D remains unclear. Trimming left V 1 base short and J 5 bases short, with 9 bases between. CDR1 and CDR2 (germline): LNHDA, SQIVND (reference sequence). The CDR3 runs 14 residues. This chain's CDR3 is CASSIGHPDQPQHF. CDR3 nucleotide sequence: TGTGCCAGTAGTATAGGGCACCCCGATCAGCCCCAGCATTTT.

This clone was picked up one time. This chain connects TRBV7-2 to TRBJ2-1; 7 nucleotides align to TRBD2. CDR1 is SGHTA and CDR2 is FQGNSA in the germline V gene. The CDR3 runs 16 residues. V shed 3 bases and J 5 bases; nucleotides not matched to a gene: 10. The CDR3 sequence: CASSFQRGPTNNEQFF. Written as DNA, the CDR3 is TGTGCCAGCAGCTTTCAGCGGGGCCCTACTAACAATGAGCAGTTCTTC.

This chain links TRBV5-5 with TRBJ1-1, with 7 bases lining up with TRBD1. The CDR3 length is 14 residues. V lost 4 bases and J lost 3; bases outside the gene matches: 6. Germline V gene lookup returns CDR1 SGHKS and CDR2 YYEKEE (reference sequence). Here the CDR3 DNA reads TGTGCCAGCAGCCCACAGGGGAGGCACACTGAAGCTTTCTTT. It encodes CASSPQGRHTEAFF.

About this clone itself: Other DNA sequences in this sample translate to the same CDR3. The CDR3 sequence: CASRLIQGVPTQPQHF. CDR3 coding DNA: TGTGCCAGCAGACTTATACAGGGGGTTCCTACTCAGCCCCAGCATTTT. This chain joins TRBV28 and TRBJ1-5; TRBD1 agrees at 8 bases. J lost 6 bases, V lost 6 bases, and 13 bases had no gene match. Germline V gene lookup returns CDR1 MDHEN and CDR2 SYDVKM. The CDR3 covers 16 residues.

This sequence joins TRBV4-1 and TRBJ1-1; possible D gene TRBD1, 6 bases. The V end lost 1 base, the J end lost 1 base, and 7 bases lay between the germline ends. CDR1 MGHRA and CDR2 YSYEKL come from the germline V gene. There are 14 residues in the CDR3. In DNA form, the CDR3 reads TGCGCCAGCAGCCAAGGGGGGCAGAACACTGAAGCTTTCTTT. Its translation: CASSQGGQNTEAFF.

This CDR3 reads CASSFGRDYGYTF. In nucleotides, the CDR3 is TGTGCCAGCAGTTTCGGCCGGGACTATGGCTACACCTTC. This sequence joins TRBV27 and TRBJ1-2, with D unclear. The V gene lost 3 bases and the J gene lost 3 bases, with 8 bases spanning the gap. Germline V gene data show CDR1 as MNHEY and CDR2 as SMNVEV (reference sequence). This CDR3 region has 13 residues.

The chain carries TRBV27 and TRBJ1-1, with unresolved D. The germline V and J ends were trimmed by 4 bases and 4 bases, with 16 bases remaining between them. This CDR3 is built from 15 residues. Looked up from germline, CDR1 is MNHEY and CDR2 is SMNVEV (reference sequence). The CDR3 protein is CASSSLLGGATEAFF. CDR3 bases: TGTGCCAGCAGTTCCCTCTTGGGAGGCGCCACTGAAGCTTTCTTT.

Here the CDR3 DNA reads TGTGCCAGCAGTTTGCTAGCGGGGCCAGATACGCAGTATTTT. Its translation is CASSLLAGPDTQYF. The rearrangement joins TRBV27 to TRBJ2-3, with 9 nucleotides matching TRBD2. The CDR3 runs 14 residues. Looked up from germline, CDR1 is MNHEY and CDR2 is SMNVEV (reference sequence). V shed 3 bases, J shed 4 bases, and the junction held 2 bases outside the gene matches.

CDR3 sequence (DNA): TGTGCCAGCAGGCCACAGGGGAACACTGAAGCTTTCTTT. Translating gives CASRPQGNTEAFF. This sequence joins TRBV5-6 and TRBJ1-1; tentative D call: TRBD1 (6 bases). CDR3 size: 13 residues. The V end lost 5 bases, the J end lost 1 base, and 9 bases lay between the germline ends. Germline CDR1 and CDR2: SGHDT and YYEEEE.

The chain is built from TRBV5-1 and TRBJ2-7; perhaps TRBD2 as D (5 bases). V was pared by 0 bases and J by 3 bases, with 7 bases between. Germline loops: CDR1 SGHRS, CDR2 YFSETQ. The CDR3 sequence is 13 residues long. The CDR3 DNA sequence: TGCGCCAGCAGCTTGGCCGGGGTCTACGAGCAGTACTTC. It encodes CASSLAGVYEQYF.

V usage is TRBV6-1 and J usage is TRBJ1-5, with 8 bases aligning to TRBD1. Trimming cost V 6 bases and J 6 bases; bases outside gene matches: 7. The CDR3 is made up of 14 amino acids. CDR1 MNHNS and CDR2 SASEGT come from the germline V gene. CDR3 amino acids: CASSGTGLIQPQHF. In DNA, the CDR3 is TGTGCCAGCAGCGGGACAGGTCTCATTCAGCCCCAGCATTTT.

This clone was seen more than once but under ten times. The chain links TRBV27 to TRBJ2-7; 7 bases are a match to TRBD2. The CDR3 length is 17 residues. V dropped 7 bases and J dropped 4; count of bases not matched to a gene: 19. Germline V gene data show CDR1 as MNHEY and CDR2 as SMNVEV (reference sequence). This CDR3 is CASTTTEREGPLYEQYF. CDR3 DNA sequence: TGTGCCAGCACTACTACGGAGAGGGAGGGCCCCTTGTACGAGCAGTACTTC.